The 23 T cell receptor beta chains given below trace back to one sample, sequenced in a study of blood T cell repertoires in COVID-19. Libraries were prepared by immunoSEQ multiplex PCR; TCRdb keeps only in-frame clonotypes and omits some of them. This table has 250,000 to 300,000 clones, around 90% appearing once. Input material: peripheral blood. All receptors come from a woman aged 45-65 years who had recovered from COVID-19.

The chain links TRBV3-1 (or the pseudogene TRBV3-2) to TRBJ2-1; D remains unclear. The CDR3 has 16 amino acids. Trimming cost V 5 bases and J 2 bases, with 16 bases left between them. CDR1 is LGHDT, CDR2 YNNKEL, per germline (reference sequence). The CDR3 bases are TGTGCCAGCAGCGCCCTGTCAAGCGCCGCCTACAATGAGCAGTTCTTC. It translates to CASSALSSAAYNEQFF.

The V gene is TRBV6-2 or TRBV6-3, the J gene TRBJ1-1; 8 positions match TRBD1. The germline V gene has CDR1 MNHEY and CDR2 SVGEGT. The ends lost 5 bases at V and 3 bases at J; junction bases unmatched: 8. This CDR3 is built from 15 residues. This CDR3 reads CASSIPQGEDTEAFF. The CDR3 DNA is TGTGCCAGCAGTATCCCACAGGGGGAGGACACTGAAGCTTTCTTT.

This CDR3 is CASSLQGSLGNEQFF. The CDR3, as DNA: TGTGCCAGCAGCTTGCAAGGGAGTCTAGGTAATGAGCAGTTCTTC. The J gene is TRBJ2-1, the V gene TRBV5-4, with TRBD2 as a possible D gene (5 bases). There are 15 residues in the CDR3. Trimming shortened V by 1 base and J by 7 bases, and 15 bases separated the two germline ends. Germline assignment: CDR1 SGHNT and CDR2 YYREEE (reference sequence).

This clone appeared a single time. The chain joins TRBV2 to TRBJ1-1; weak D call: TRBD1 (6 bases). The CDR3 spans 16 residues. V was clipped by 6 bases and J by 0 bases, with 17 bases between them. Germline assignment: CDR1 SNHLY and CDR2 FYNNEI. The CDR3 protein is CASRPLRGGMNTEAFF. The CDR3 bases are TGTGCCAGCAGGCCCCTAAGGGGGGGGATGAACACTGAAGCTTTCTTT. Together with reference TRBV2 and TRBJ1-1, the CDR3 gives the full variable domain: EPEVTQTPSHQVTQMGQEVILRCVPISNHLYFYWYRQILGQKVEFLVSFYNNEISEKSEIFDDQFSVERPDGSNFTLKIRSTKLEDSAMYFCASRPLRGGMNTEAFFGQGTRLTVV.

This CDR3 is CASSSVVRNTEAFF. CDR3 bases: TGTGCCAGCAGTTCGGTAGTTAGGAACACTGAAGCTTTCTTT. This rearrangement joins TRBV28 to TRBJ1-1, with unresolved D. The CDR3 extends over 14 amino acids. The germline gives CDR1 MDHEN, CDR2 SYDVKM. Trimming removed 4 bases at V and 1 base at J, with 10 bases between.

The chain joins TRBV29-1 to TRBJ2-7; 8 positions match TRBD2. Germline V gene lookup returns CDR1 SQVTM and CDR2 ANQGSEA. This CDR3 is 14 amino acids long. V trimming: 4 bases; J trimming: 6 bases; junction bases outside the gene matches: 11. The CDR3 reads CSVGAGERWGEQYF. Here the CDR3 DNA reads TGCAGCGTTGGAGCGGGAGAAAGATGGGGCGAGCAGTACTTC.

The rearrangement links TRBV5-5 to TRBJ2-7; 11 positions agree with TRBD2. J lost 2 bases, V lost 2 bases, and 18 bases had no gene match. This CDR3 has 20 amino acids. Per the germline V gene, CDR1 is SGHKS and CDR2 is YYEKEE (reference sequence). The CDR3 nucleotides read TGTGCCAGCAGCTTAGGCCTAGCGGGAGGCCTCTGGGCCACGGCCTACGAGCAGTACTTC. This codes for CASSLGLAGGLWATAYEQYF.

The V and J genes are TRBV7-2 and TRBJ1-6; D is perhaps TRBD1 (6 bases). V was shortened by 5 bases and J by 7 bases, with 15 bases between the two germline ends. CDR1 is SGHTA and CDR2 is FQGNSA in the germline V gene. There are 15 residues in the CDR3. The CDR3 sequence: CASSLTWGQNSPLHF. The CDR3, as DNA: TGTGCCAGCAGCCTCACATGGGGGCAAAATTCACCCCTCCACTTT.

This clone was seen a handful of times. This chain joins TRBV6-2 or TRBV6-3 and TRBJ2-7; 14 bases are shared with TRBD2. J lost 5 bases, V lost 6 bases, and 6 bases had no gene match. This CDR3 has 15 amino acids. Germline V lookup: CDR1 MNHEY, CDR2 SVGEGT. The CDR3 DNA is TGTGCCAGCAGCTCATGGACTAGCGGGGGGAACGAGCAGTACTTC. Its translation is CASSSWTSGGNEQYF.

The chain joins TRBV5-8 to TRBJ2-7, with TRBD1 matching 10 bases. After removal of 1 base from V and 6 bases from J, the junction contained 4 bases not matched to a gene. The CDR3 consists of 14 residues. CDR1 is SGHTS and CDR2 is YDEGEE in the germline V gene. CDR3 loop: CASSLFGTGVEQYF. The CDR3 coding sequence is TGTGCCAGCAGCTTGTTCGGGACAGGGGTCGAGCAGTACTTC.

The chain employs TRBV5-1 and TRBJ1-1, with 7 bases fitting TRBD1. CDR1 SGHRS and CDR2 YFSETQ come from the germline V gene. CDR3 length: 15 residues. J gave up 6 bases and V 4 bases, and 12 bases lay outside the gene matches. The CDR3 nucleotides are TGCGCCAGCAGCATCTACGGACAGGATGCATCTGAAGCTTTCTTT. It specifies CASSIYGQDASEAFF.

The chain couples TRBV27 to TRBJ1-1; possibly TRBD1 for D (6 bases). CDR1 is MNHEY and CDR2 is SMNVEV in the germline V gene (reference sequence). The CDR3 has 15 residues. V lost 3 bases and J 3 bases, leaving 14 bases between the germline ends. As DNA, the CDR3 is TGTGCCAGCAGTTTGGCGGACAGCTTGTACACTGAAGCTTTCTTT. This codes for CASSLADSLYTEAFF.

The chain couples TRBV9 to TRBJ2-5; D possibly corresponds to TRBD2 (7 bases). The length of the CDR3 is 14 residues. V lost 4 bases to trimming and J lost 4 bases, with 14 bases between them. Germline assignment: CDR1 SGDLS and CDR2 YYNGEE. CDR3: CASSLMGGGETQYF. The CDR3 nucleotides read TGTGCCAGCAGCCTTATGGGAGGGGGAGAGACCCAGTACTTC.

The rearrangement joins TRBV11-2 to TRBJ1-3; D is uncertain. Trimming pared 1 base from V and 1 base from J, leaving 17 bases between. Germline CDR1 and CDR2: SGHAT and FQNNGV. The CDR3 extends over 18 amino acids. The CDR3 reads CASSLVPLQFKSGNTIYF. The CDR3 DNA sequence: TGTGCCAGCAGCTTAGTGCCCCTACAGTTTAAATCTGGAAACACCATATATTTT.

This clone was picked up one time. The chain uses TRBV6-1 and TRBJ1-6; 9 bases are shared with TRBD1. The CDR3 has 16 residues. Germline V gene sequence: CDR1 MNHNS, CDR2 SASEGT. Trimming cost V 3 bases and J 6 bases; bases outside gene matches: 6. DNA for the CDR3: TGTGCCAGCAGTGATGACAGGGGGGTCCCTAATTCACCCCTCCACTTT. Translating it yields CASSDDRGVPNSPLHF.

The CDR3 region is CASSDLAGGPNEQFF. The CDR3 DNA reads TGTGCCAGCAGCGACCTAGCGGGAGGCCCCAATGAGCAGTTCTTC. V is TRBV9 and J is TRBJ2-1; 11 bases are shared with TRBD2. CDR1 is SGDLS, CDR2 YYNGEE, per germline. There are 15 residues in the CDR3. V lost 3 bases to trimming and J lost 6 bases; unmatched junction nucleotides: 5.

This clone was seen more than once but under ten times. CDR3 in DNA: TGTGCCAGTAGTATAGGGTTCCCGGGAGCTGGCCGGACCCAGTACTTC. Its translation: CASSIGFPGAGRTQYF. The rearrangement uses TRBV19 and TRBJ2-5, with D tentatively TRBD2 (6 bases). CDR3 size: 16 residues. Germline CDR1 is LNHDA and CDR2 is SQIVND (reference sequence). V shed 1 base and J shed 7 bases, with 19 bases lying between them.

This chain links TRBV4-3 with TRBJ2-1, with 7 bases that match TRBD2. Germline V lookup: CDR1 LGHNA, CDR2 YSLEER. This CDR3 has 18 amino acids. Trimming cost V 0 bases and J 0 bases; bases outside gene matches: 8. CDR3 sequence: CASSQDLAGESSYNEQFF. DNA for the CDR3: TGCGCCAGCAGCCAAGATTTGGCGGGGGAATCCTCCTACAATGAGCAGTTCTTC.

The chain has TRBV6-4 and TRBJ1-3, with 7 bases fitting TRBD1. Germline CDR1 MRHNA, CDR2 SNTAGT. The CDR3 length is 16 residues. Trimming removed 0 bases from V and 2 bases from J; junction bases left unmatched: 4. The CDR3 region is CASSDSWRGPGNTIYF. CDR3 nucleotides: TGTGCCAGCAGTGACTCGTGGAGGGGGCCTGGAAACACCATATATTTT.

The chain is built from TRBV6-1 and TRBJ2-3; 7 bases align to TRBD2. CDR1 MNHNS and CDR2 SASEGT come from the germline V gene. Losses at the gene ends were 0 bases for V and 2 bases for J; bases not matched to a gene: 11. This CDR3 spans 18 amino acids. The CDR3 DNA reads TGTGCCAGCAGTGAAGCCCTACGGCGGGGGATGAACACAGATACGCAGTATTTT. Protein: CASSEALRRGMNTDTQYF.

This chain uses TRBV5-1 with TRBJ2-3; a possible D gene is TRBD2 (7 bases). This CDR3 region has 16 residues. Deletions cut 0 bases from V and 0 bases from J, with 11 bases between. The germline V gene has CDR1 SGHRS and CDR2 YFSETQ. The CDR3 loop is CASSLVAGASTDTQYF. CDR3 DNA sequence: TGCGCCAGCAGCTTGGTGGCGGGGGCTAGCACAGATACGCAGTATTTT. Using reference TRBV5-1 and TRBJ2-3 for the parts outside the CDR3, the full variable domain is KAGVTQTPRYLIKTRGQQVTLSCSPISGHRSVSWYQQTPGQGLQFLFEYFSETQRNKGNFPGRFSGRQFSNSRSEMNVSTLELGDSALYLCASSLVAGASTDTQYFGPGTRLTVL.

The V gene is TRBV5-4, the J gene TRBJ2-5; 7 nucleotides line up with TRBD1. Per germline, CDR1 SGHNT and CDR2 YYREEE (reference sequence). The CDR3 length is 14 residues. Trimming cost V 3 bases and J 4 bases; bases outside gene matches: 6. CDR3 coding DNA: TGTGCCAGCAGCTACCCGGGACAGCTAGAGACCCAGTACTTC. This translates into CASSYPGQLETQYF. Combining the CDR3 with reference TRBV5-4 and TRBJ2-5 gives the whole variable domain ETGVTQSPTHLIKTRGQQVTLRCSSQSGHNTVSWYQQALGQGPQFIFQYYREEENGRGNFPPRFSGLQFPNYSSELNVNALELDDSALYLCASSYPGQLETQYFGPGTRLLVL.

This chain joins TRBV6-5 and TRBJ1-2; D unclear. V was trimmed by 8 bases and J by 4 bases, leaving 11 bases between them. The germline CDR1 and CDR2 sequences are MNHEY and SVGAGI. The CDR3 extends over 12 amino acids. The CDR3 protein is CASEQVSYGYTF. DNA of the CDR3: TGTGCCAGCGAGCAGGTATCCTATGGCTACACCTTC.